The clone carrying this T cell receptor beta chain came up once. Antigen unknown. Repertoires were generated with immunoSEQ multiplex PCR, while TCRdb's copy carries only in-frame clones and drops some. Here the sample spans about 21,000 clones, about 90% being singletons. Trimming took 2 bases from V and 2 from J; bases not matched to a gene: 2. The germline V gene encodes CDR1 GTSNPN and CDR2 SVGIG (reference sequence). CDR3 length equals 13 residues. The sample originates from a study of PD-L1 blockade in urothelial cancer. At the level of the study: Atezolizumab (1,200 mg intravenously every 3 weeks) began at some point between 2013 and 2015 for patients. Blood analysis was done at 3 weeks (second dose) and 6 weeks after treatment began. Study findings and constraints: Below-median pretreatment blood TCR clonality was associated with improved progression-free and overall survival.

The sample was PBMCs, taken around atezolizumab (anti-PD-L1) treatment. The chain combines TRBV30 with TRBJ2-7, with 8 positions matching TRBD2. This TCR was sampled from a woman aged 55-70 years with urothelial cancer. CDR3 sequence (DNA): TGTGCCTGGAGTCGGGGGGGAACCTACGAGCAGTACTTC. This sequence encodes CAWSRGGTYEQYF.